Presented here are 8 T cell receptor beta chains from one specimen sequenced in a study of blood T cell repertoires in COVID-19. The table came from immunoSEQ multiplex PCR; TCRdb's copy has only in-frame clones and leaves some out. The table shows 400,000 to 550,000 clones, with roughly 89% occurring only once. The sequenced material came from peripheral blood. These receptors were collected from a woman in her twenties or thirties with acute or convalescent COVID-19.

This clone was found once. DNA of the CDR3: TGTGCCACCAGCAGAGATTCAGGGGGCCGGCATCAGCCCCAGCATTTT. This codes for CATSRDSGGRHQPQHF. The chain recombines TRBV15 with TRBJ1-5; 8 nucleotides match TRBD1. There are 16 residues in the CDR3. Germline loops: CDR1 LNHNV, CDR2 YYDKDF (reference sequence). With 0 bases clipped from V and 5 bases from J, the junction kept 6 bases outside the gene matches.

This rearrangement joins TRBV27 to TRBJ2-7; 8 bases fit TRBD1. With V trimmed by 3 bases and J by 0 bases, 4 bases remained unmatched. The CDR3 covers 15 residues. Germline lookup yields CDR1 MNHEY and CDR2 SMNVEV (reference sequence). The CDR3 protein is CASSFGQGHSYEQYF. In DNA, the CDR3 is TGTGCCAGCAGTTTTGGACAGGGCCACTCCTACGAGCAGTACTTC.

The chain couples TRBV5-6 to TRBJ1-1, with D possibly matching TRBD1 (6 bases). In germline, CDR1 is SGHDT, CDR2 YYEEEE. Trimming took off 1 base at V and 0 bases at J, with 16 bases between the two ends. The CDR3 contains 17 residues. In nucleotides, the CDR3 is TGTGCCAGCAGCTTGTTTACCGCAACAGGGATGAACACTGAAGCTTTCTTT. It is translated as CASSLFTATGMNTEAFF.

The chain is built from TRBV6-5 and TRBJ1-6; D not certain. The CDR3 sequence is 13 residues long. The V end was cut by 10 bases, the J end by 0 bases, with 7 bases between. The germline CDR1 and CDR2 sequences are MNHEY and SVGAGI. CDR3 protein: CATLPSYNSPLHF. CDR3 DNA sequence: TGTGCCACCCTCCCCTCCTATAATTCACCCCTCCACTTT.

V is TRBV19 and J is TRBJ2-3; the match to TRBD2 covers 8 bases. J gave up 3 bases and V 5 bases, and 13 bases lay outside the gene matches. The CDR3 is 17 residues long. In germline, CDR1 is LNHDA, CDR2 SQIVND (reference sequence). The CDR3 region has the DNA TGTGCCAGTAGTCCCGCCGGGGGGGGGCCGAAAACAGATACGCAGTATTTT. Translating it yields CASSPAGGGPKTDTQYF.

The CDR3 loop is CASSSKMGLPSAEQYF. CDR3 sequence (DNA): TGTGCCAGCAGCTCGAAAATGGGACTCCCCTCCGCCGAGCAGTACTTC. V is TRBV5-4 and J is TRBJ2-7; D is perhaps TRBD2 (6 bases). Germline-derived CDR1 and CDR2 are SGHNT and YYREEE (reference sequence). This CDR3 comprises 16 residues. The V and J ends lost 3 bases and 6 bases respectively, with 22 bases between them.

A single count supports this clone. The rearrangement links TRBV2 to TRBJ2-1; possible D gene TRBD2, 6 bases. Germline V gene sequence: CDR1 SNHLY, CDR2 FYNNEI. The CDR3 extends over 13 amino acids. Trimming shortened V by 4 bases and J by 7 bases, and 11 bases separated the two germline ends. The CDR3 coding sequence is TGTGCCAGCAGTGCCCTAGCGCCGAATGAGCAGTTCTTC. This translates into CASSALAPNEQFF.

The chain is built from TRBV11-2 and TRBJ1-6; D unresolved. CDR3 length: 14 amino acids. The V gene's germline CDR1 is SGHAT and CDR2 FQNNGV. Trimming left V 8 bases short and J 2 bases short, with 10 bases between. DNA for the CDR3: TGTGCCAGCCGGCGGGATCCCTATAATTCACCCCTCCACTTT. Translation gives CASRRDPYNSPLHF.